This T cell receptor beta chain is drawn from a study of Tregs in tolerant kidney transplant recipients. Study context: A roughly 3-day belatacept mixed lymphocyte reaction, sometimes plus 5-day graft donor restimulation, preceded CD4+CD25+CD127- sorting. Overall study results and limits: No direct test of biological reproducibility was done here. Findings come from small patient numbers and require larger validation.

The repertoire was sequenced with immunoSEQ multiplex PCR; TCRdb's copy has only in-frame clones and lacks some. The table records 16,000 or so clones, around 60% of them present only once. V lost 5 bases to trimming and J lost 7 bases, with 15 bases between them. The length of the CDR3 is 14 residues. Germline assignment: CDR1 LGHNA and CDR2 YSLEER. A remark on this clone: Its specificity is unknown.

Sequencing was done on a sample of Tregs from blood cultured with allogeneic cells. This TCR was recovered from a human donor in good health. J is TRBJ2-1 and V is TRBV4-3; tentatively, D is TRBD1 (6 bases). The CDR3 sequence is CASSGDRFRNEQFF. CDR3 bases: TGCGCCAGCAGCGGCGACAGGTTTAGGAATGAGCAGTTCTTC.